This TCR beta chain was retrieved from a study of blood T cell repertoires in COVID-19. Study context: The samples span acute and convalescent COVID-19 from the United States, Italy and Spain.

Using immunoSEQ multiplex PCR, the repertoire was profiled, and TCRdb retains in-frame clones only, with some absent. The table has 300,000 or so clones, 75% to 95% seen once. CDR3 length: 14 amino acids. Germline V gene lookup returns CDR1 MNHEY and CDR2 SMNVEV (reference sequence). V was clipped by 3 bases and J by 2 bases, with 10 bases between them. All enrollees were about 18 to 95 years old and from around 25 US areas. Participants had their cohort set by participant-reported clinical history. The material sequenced was PBMCs or T cells enriched from blood (not recorded which). This TCR was recovered from a woman between 25 and 40 years old who had recovered from COVID-19. V gene TRBV27 combines with J gene TRBJ1-2; D may be TRBD1 (5 bases). CDR3 residues: CASSLGGTNYGYTF. CDR3 DNA sequence: TGTGCCAGCAGTTTGGGGGGGACGAACTATGGCTACACCTTC.